Below, 14 T cell receptor beta chains from the same sample are listed, as sequenced in a study of blood T cell repertoires in COVID-19. Assay used: immunoSEQ multiplex PCR; TCRdb lists only in-frame clones, some missing. Of around 270,000 clones in the sample, around four fifths were seen once. The sequenced material came from peripheral blood. The receptors stem from a man in his sixties with acute or convalescent COVID-19.

The chain combines TRBV5-1 with TRBJ1-6, with 7 bases aligning to TRBD1. Losses at the gene ends were 3 bases for V and 8 bases for J; bases not matched to a gene: 11. The CDR3 spans 16 residues. Germline-derived CDR1 and CDR2 are SGHRS and YFSETQ. The CDR3 nucleotides are TGCGCCAGCAGCTATAATTACGGGACAGAAGATTCACCCCTCCACTTT. Protein sequence: CASSYNYGTEDSPLHF.

The chain carries TRBV24-1 and TRBJ1-5; no clear D gene. The CDR3 extends over 14 amino acids. V lost 6 bases and J 0 bases, leaving 8 bases between the germline ends. CDR1 is KGHDR, CDR2 SFDVKD, per germline. The CDR3 reads CATSPSYSNQPQHF. The CDR3 DNA is TGTGCCACCAGTCCCAGTTATAGCAATCAGCCCCAGCATTTT.

This chain joins TRBV7-3 and TRBJ2-3; D might be TRBD1 (5 bases). The CDR3 consists of 16 residues. The V gene's germline CDR1 is SGHTA and CDR2 FQGTGA. The V end lost 1 base, the J end lost 4 bases, and 15 bases lay between the germline ends. DNA for the CDR3: TGTGCCAGCAGCTTAATACCAGGGAATTCAGCAGATACGCAGTATTTT. This gives the protein CASSLIPGNSADTQYF.

The V and J genes are TRBV29-1 and TRBJ2-2, with D tentatively TRBD2 (6 bases). The germline V gene encodes CDR1 SQVTM and CDR2 ANQGSEA. The CDR3 has 11 amino acids. CDR3 region: CSATSTGELFF. As DNA, the CDR3 is TGCAGTGCGACTAGCACCGGGGAGCTGTTTTTT.

Points on this clone: Within the sample, other DNA sequences also encode this same CDR3. This rearrangement joins TRBV18 to TRBJ2-7, with 9 bases aligning to TRBD1. With 2 bases clipped from V and 3 bases from J, the junction kept 2 bases outside the gene matches. This CDR3 is 14 amino acids long. The V gene's germline CDR1 is KGHSH and CDR2 LQKENI. DNA for the CDR3: TGTGCCAGCTCACCAAGACAGGGGGGCTACGAGCAGTACTTC. It translates to CASSPRQGGYEQYF. The variable domain in full, completed from reference TRBV18 and TRBJ2-7, reads NAGVMQNPRHLVRRRGQEARLRCSPMKGHSHVYWYRQLPEEGLKFMVYLQKENIIDESGMPKERFSAEFPKEGPSILRIQQVVRGDSAAYFCASSPRQGGYEQYFGPGTRLTVT.

V gene TRBV7-9 combines with J gene TRBJ2-3; 12 nucleotides match TRBD1. This CDR3 is 17 amino acids long. V dropped 0 bases and J dropped 3; count of bases not matched to a gene: 4. The germline V gene has CDR1 SEHNR and CDR2 FQNEAQ (reference sequence). The CDR3 nucleotides are TGTGCCAGCAGCTTAGCGTGGGACAGGGGGCTGACAGATACGCAGTATTTT. This codes for CASSLAWDRGLTDTQYF.

The chain combines TRBV4-3 with TRBJ2-7, with a possible D match to TRBD1 (6 bases). CDR3 size: 14 residues. The V end lost 1 base, the J end lost 2 bases, and 9 bases lay between the germline ends. Germline V lookup: CDR1 LGHNA, CDR2 YSLEER. Written as DNA, the CDR3 is TGCGCCAGCAGCCAAGTTACAGGGCCCTACGAGCAGTACTTC. Protein product: CASSQVTGPYEQYF.

The rearrangement links TRBV2 to TRBJ1-1; D call uncertain. Trimming left V 3 bases short and J 4 bases short, with 12 bases between. The CDR3 contains 14 residues. Germline CDR1 reads SNHLY; CDR2 reads FYNNEI. In DNA form, the CDR3 reads TGTGCCAGCAGTGAGAGCCCGGTAAGCACTGAAGCTTTCTTT. Residues: CASSESPVSTEAFF.

V usage is TRBV13 and J usage is TRBJ2-7; tentative D call: TRBD2 (6 bases). Germline assignment: CDR1 PRHDT and CDR2 FYEKMQ (reference sequence). Trimming removed 4 bases at V and 2 bases at J, with 18 bases between. The CDR3 is 16 amino acids. This chain's CDR3 is CASSSGFGSYTYEQYF. The CDR3 nucleotides read TGTGCCAGCAGCTCCGGTTTCGGGAGCTACACCTACGAGCAGTACTTC.

The chain uses TRBV27 and TRBJ1-3, with TRBD1 matching over 8 bases. The CDR3 is 16 amino acids. After removal of 0 bases from V and 3 bases from J, the junction contained 4 bases not matched to a gene. CDR1 and CDR2 (germline): MNHEY, SMNVEV (reference sequence). In DNA, the CDR3 is TGTGCCAGCAGTTTATCAGCAGGGGGCTTTGGAAACACCATATATTTT. Translated, it gives CASSLSAGGFGNTIYF.

V usage is TRBV10-3 and J usage is TRBJ1-3; the D is unclear. The V gene lost 7 bases and the J gene lost 2 bases, with 12 bases spanning the gap. Germline V CDR1 and CDR2: ENHRY, SYGVKD. This CDR3 contains 14 residues. CDR3 sequence reads: CAITAGRPGNTIYF. The CDR3 DNA follows: TGTGCCATCACCGCCGGGAGGCCTGGAAACACCATATATTTT.

The gene calls are TRBV4-3 and TRBJ2-5, with TRBD2 identical over 14 bases. The CDR3 totals 21 residues. Germline lookup yields CDR1 LGHNA and CDR2 YSLEER. V gave up 1 base and J gave up 7 bases; unmatched junction bases: 20. The CDR3 sequence: CASSQAPPGQGLAGERRTQYF. The CDR3 DNA sequence: TGCGCCAGCAGCCAAGCGCCCCCGGGACAGGGACTAGCGGGGGAGCGTAGGACCCAGTACTTC.

The chain joins TRBV5-5 to TRBJ1-1; D uncertain. The CDR3 consists of 13 residues. The germline V gene has CDR1 SGHKS and CDR2 YYEKEE (reference sequence). The V and J ends lost 5 bases and 1 base respectively, with 9 bases between them. The CDR3 bases are TGTGCCAGCAGTCGCAGTCCGAACACTGAAGCTTTCTTT. It encodes CASSRSPNTEAFF.

In its sample, this clone was seen once. This chain uses TRBV5-4 with TRBJ2-3; 8 nucleotides align to TRBD1. There are 14 residues in the CDR3. The junction had 7 bases not matched to a gene; V was cut back by 5 bases and J by 5 bases. Germline CDR1 SGHNT, CDR2 YYREEE (reference sequence). The CDR3 nucleotides read TGTGCCAGCAGGATACAGGGGGATGGAGATACGCAGTATTTT. Protein: CASRIQGDGDTQYF.